The present TCR beta chain was sequenced within a study of T-cell reconstitution after alpha-beta-depleted transplantation in children. Study-wide results and limits: Two months or so post-transplant, alpha-beta T cells reportedly derived from several hundred expanded graft clones. It was newly produced T cells that mostly accounted for T-cell counts and diversity one year after transplant. Surviving recipient T cells and intrathymic progenitors accounted for some patients' high TCRbeta diversity at day 60.

As to this clonotype: Antigen unknown.

The TCRbeta library incorporated unique molecular identifiers. Via MiXCR, TCRdb re-called the PCR reads, giving one row per CDR3 protein. Seen here are 600,000 or so distinct CDR3 sequences, roughly 23% observed once, and the top ten hold 13% to 15%. After removal of 1 base from V and 0 bases from J, the junction contained 3 bases not matched to a gene. This CDR3 region has 15 residues. Germline V gene data show CDR1 as SGHRS and CDR2 as YFSETQ. The input for sequencing was PBMCs, mostly from graft donor cells, taken 360 days after TCRalphabeta/CD19-depleted stem cell transplant. The chain joins TRBV5-1 to TRBJ1-1; TRBD1 matches at 7 bases. The TCR comes from a boy in the first two years of life who had a stem cell transplant for acute myeloid leukemia, so the T cells may come from the graft donor. The CDR3 bases are TGCGCCAGCAGCTTGACCGGACAGGTGAACACTGAAGCTTTCTTT. Translation: CASSLTGQVNTEAFF. Supplemented by reference TRBV5-1 and TRBJ1-1, the full variable domain reads KAGVTQTPRYLIKTRGQQVTLSCSPISGHRSVSWYQQTPGQGLQFLFEYFSETQRNKGNFPGRFSGRQFSNSRSEMNVSTLELGDSALYLCASSLTGQVNTEAFFGQGTRLTVV.